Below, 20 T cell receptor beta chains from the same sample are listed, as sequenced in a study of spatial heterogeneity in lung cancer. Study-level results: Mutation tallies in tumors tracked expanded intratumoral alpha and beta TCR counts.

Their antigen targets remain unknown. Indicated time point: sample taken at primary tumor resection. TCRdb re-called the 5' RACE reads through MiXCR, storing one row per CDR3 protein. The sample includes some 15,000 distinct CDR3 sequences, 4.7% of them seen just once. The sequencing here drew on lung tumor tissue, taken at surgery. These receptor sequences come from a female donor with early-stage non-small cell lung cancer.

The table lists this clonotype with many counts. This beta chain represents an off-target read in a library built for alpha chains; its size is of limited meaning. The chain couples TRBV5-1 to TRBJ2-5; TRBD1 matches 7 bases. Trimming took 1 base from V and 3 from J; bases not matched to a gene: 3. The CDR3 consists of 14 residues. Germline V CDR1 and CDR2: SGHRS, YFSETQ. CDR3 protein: CASSLFGQEETQYF. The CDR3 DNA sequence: TGCGCCAGCAGCTTGTTCGGACAGGAAGAGACCCAGTACTTC.

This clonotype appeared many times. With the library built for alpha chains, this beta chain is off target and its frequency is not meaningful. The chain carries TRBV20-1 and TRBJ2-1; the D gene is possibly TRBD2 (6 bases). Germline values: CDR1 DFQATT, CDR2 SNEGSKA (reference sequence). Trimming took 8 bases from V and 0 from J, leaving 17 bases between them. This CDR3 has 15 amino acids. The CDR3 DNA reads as TGCAGTACAACTGGGGGGAGTAGCTCCTACAATGAGCAGTTCTTC. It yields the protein CSTTGGSSSYNEQFF.

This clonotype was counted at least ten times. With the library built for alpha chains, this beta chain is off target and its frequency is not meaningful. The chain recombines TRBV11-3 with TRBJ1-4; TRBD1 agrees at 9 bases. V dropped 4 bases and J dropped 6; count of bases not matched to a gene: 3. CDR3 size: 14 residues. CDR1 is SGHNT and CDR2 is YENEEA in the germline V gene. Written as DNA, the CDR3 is TGTGCCAGCAGCTCGGGACAGGGAGATGAAAAACTGTTTTTT. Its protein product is CASSSGQGDEKLFF. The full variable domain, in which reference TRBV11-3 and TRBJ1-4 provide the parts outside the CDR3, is EAGVVQSPRYKIIEKKQPVAFWCNPISGHNTLYWYLQNLGQGPELLIRYENEEAVDDSQLPKDRFSAERLKGVDSTLKIQPAELGDSAVYLCASSSGQGDEKLFFGSGTQLSVL.

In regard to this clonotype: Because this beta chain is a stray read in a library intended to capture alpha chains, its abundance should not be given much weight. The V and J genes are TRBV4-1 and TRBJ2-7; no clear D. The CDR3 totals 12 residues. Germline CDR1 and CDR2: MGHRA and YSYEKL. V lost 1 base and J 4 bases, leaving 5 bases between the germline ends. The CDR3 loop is CASSQVGYEQYF. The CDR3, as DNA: TGCGCCAGCAGCCAAGTAGGGTACGAGCAGTACTTC.

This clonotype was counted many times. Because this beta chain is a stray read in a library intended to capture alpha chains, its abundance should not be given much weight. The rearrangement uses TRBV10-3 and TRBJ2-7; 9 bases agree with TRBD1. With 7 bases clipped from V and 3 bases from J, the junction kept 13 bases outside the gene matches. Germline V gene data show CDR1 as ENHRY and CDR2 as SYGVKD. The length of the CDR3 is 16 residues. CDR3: CAITRGGRDRDYEQYF. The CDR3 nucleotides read TGTGCCATCACGCGAGGAGGGAGGGACAGGGACTACGAGCAGTACTTC.

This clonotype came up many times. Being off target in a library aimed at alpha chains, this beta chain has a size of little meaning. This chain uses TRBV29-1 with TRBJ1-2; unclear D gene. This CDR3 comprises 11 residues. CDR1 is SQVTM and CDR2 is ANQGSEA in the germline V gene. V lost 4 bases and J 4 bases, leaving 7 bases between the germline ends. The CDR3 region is CSVGTIYGYTF. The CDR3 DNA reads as TGCAGCGTTGGAACAATCTATGGCTACACCTTC. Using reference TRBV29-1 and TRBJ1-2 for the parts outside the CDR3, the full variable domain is SAVISQKPSRDICQRGTSLTIQCQVDSQVTMMFWYRQQPGQSLTLIATANQGSEATYESGFVIDKFPISRPNLTFSTLTVSNMSPEDSSIYLCSVGTIYGYTFGSGTRLTVV.

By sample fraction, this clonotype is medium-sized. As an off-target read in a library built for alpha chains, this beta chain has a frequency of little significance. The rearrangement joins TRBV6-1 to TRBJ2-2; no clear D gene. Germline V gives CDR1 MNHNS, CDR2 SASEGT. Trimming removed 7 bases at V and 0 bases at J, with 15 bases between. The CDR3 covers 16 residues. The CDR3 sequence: CASTRTVTANTGELFF. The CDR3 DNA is TGTGCCAGCACTCGAACGGTCACCGCGAACACCGGGGAGCTGTTTTTT.

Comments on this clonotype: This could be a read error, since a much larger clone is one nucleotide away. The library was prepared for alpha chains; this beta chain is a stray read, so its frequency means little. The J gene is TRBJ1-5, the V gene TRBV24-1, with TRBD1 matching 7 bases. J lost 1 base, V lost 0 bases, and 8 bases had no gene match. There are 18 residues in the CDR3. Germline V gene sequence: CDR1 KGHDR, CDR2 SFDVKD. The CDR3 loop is CATSDLEETGLSNQPQHF. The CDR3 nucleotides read TGTGCCACCAGTGATTTGGAAGAGACAGGGCTAAGCAATCAGCCCCAGCATTTT.

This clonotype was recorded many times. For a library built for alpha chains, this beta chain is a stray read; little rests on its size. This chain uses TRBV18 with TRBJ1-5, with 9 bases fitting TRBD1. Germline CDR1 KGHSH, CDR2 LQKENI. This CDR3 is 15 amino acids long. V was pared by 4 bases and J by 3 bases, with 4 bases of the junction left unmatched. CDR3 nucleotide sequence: TGTGCCAGCTCACAGACAGGGGGTATCAATCAGCCCCAGCATTTT. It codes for CASSQTGGINQPQHF.

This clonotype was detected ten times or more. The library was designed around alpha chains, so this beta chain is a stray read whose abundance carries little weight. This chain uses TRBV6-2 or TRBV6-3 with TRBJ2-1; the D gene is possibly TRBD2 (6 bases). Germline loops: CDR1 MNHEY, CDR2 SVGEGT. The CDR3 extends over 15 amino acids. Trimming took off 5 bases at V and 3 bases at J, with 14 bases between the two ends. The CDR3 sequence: CASSKEGRRYNEQFF. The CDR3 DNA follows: TGTGCCAGCAGTAAAGAAGGGAGGCGCTACAATGAGCAGTTCTTC.

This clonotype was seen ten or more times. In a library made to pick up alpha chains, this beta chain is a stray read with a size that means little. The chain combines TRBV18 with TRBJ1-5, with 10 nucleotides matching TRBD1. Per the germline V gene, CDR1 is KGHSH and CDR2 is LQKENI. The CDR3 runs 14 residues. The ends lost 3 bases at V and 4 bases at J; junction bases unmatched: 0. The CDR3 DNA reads TGTGCCAGCTCACCGGGACAGGGGAATCAGCCCCAGCATTTT. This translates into CASSPGQGNQPQHF. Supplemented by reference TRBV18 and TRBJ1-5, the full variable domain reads NAGVMQNPRHLVRRRGQEARLRCSPMKGHSHVYWYRQLPEEGLKFMVYLQKENIIDESGMPKERFSAEFPKEGPSILRIQQVVRGDSAAYFCASSPGQGNQPQHFGDGTRLSIL.

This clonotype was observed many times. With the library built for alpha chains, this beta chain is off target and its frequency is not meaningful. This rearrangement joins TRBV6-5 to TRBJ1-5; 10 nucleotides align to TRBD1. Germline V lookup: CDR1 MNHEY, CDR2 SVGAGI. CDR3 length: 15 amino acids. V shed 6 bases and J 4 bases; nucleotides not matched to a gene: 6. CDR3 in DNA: TGTGCCAGCAGACGACAGGGGGCAATTAATCAGCCCCAGCATTTT. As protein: CASRRQGAINQPQHF.

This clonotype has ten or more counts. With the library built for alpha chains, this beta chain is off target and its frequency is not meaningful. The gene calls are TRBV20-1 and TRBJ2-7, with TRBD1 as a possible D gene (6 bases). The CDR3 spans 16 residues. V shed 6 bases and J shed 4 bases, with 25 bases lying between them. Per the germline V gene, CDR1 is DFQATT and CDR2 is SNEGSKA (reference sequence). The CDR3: CSATPYGGRGGYEQYF. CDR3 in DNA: TGCAGTGCCACTCCATATGGGGGCAGGGGTGGGTACGAGCAGTACTTC.

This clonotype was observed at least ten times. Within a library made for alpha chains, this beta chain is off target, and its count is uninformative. Here the CDR3 DNA reads TGCGCCAGCAGCTTGGAGCAGGGACCCTCCTACGAGCAGTACTTC. As protein: CASSLEQGPSYEQYF. V is TRBV5-1 and J is TRBJ2-7, with D tentatively TRBD1 or TRBD2 (5 bases each). Trimming took off 0 bases at V and 0 bases at J, with 10 bases between the two ends. Germline V gives CDR1 SGHRS, CDR2 YFSETQ. The CDR3 spans 15 residues. Looking up the rest from reference TRBV5-1 and TRBJ2-7 gives the full variable domain: KAGVTQTPRYLIKTRGQQVTLSCSPISGHRSVSWYQQTPGQGLQFLFEYFSETQRNKGNFPGRFSGRQFSNSRSEMNVSTLELGDSALYLCASSLEQGPSYEQYFGPGTRLTVT.

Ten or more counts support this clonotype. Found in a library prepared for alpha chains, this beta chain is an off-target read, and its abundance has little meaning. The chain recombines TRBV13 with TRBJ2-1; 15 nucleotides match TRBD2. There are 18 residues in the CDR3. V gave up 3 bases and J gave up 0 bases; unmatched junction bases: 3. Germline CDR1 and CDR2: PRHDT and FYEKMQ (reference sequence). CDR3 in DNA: TGTGCCAGCAGCTTCGGACTAGCGGGGGGGAGCTCCTACAATGAGCAGTTCTTC. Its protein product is CASSFGLAGGSSYNEQFF.

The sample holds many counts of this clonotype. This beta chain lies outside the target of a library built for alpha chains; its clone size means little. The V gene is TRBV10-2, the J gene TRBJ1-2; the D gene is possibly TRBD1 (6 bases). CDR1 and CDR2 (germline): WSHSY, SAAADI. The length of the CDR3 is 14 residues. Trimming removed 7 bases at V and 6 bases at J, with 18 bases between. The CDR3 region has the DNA TGCGCCAGCAAATGGCCCTACAGGGAAGATGGCTACACCTTC. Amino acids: CASKWPYREDGYTF.

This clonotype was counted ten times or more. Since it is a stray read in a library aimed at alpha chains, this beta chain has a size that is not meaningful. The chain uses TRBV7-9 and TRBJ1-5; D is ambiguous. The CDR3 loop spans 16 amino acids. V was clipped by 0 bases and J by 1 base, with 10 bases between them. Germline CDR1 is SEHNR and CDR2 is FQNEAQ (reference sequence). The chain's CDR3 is CASSLAEGKSNQPQHF. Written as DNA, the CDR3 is TGTGCCAGCAGCTTAGCGGAGGGAAAAAGCAATCAGCCCCAGCATTTT.

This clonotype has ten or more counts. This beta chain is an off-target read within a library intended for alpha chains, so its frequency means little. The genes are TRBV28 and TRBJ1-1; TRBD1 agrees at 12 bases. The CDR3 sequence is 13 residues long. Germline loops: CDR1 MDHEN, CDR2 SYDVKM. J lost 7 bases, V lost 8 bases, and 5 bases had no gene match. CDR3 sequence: CASRDRGLSEAFF. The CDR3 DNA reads TGTGCCAGCCGGGACAGGGGGCTCAGTGAAGCTTTCTTT.

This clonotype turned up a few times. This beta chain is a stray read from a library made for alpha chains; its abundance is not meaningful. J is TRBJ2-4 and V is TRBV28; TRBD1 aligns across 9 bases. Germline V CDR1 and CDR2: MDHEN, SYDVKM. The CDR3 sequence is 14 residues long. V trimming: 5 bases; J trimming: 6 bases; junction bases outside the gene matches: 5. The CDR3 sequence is CASSPGTGINIQYF. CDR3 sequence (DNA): TGTGCCAGCAGTCCTGGGACAGGGATAAACATTCAGTACTTC. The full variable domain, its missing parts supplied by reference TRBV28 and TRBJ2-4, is DVKVTQSSRYLVKRTGEKVFLECVQDMDHENMFWYRQDPGLGLRLIYFSYDVKMKEKGDIPEGYSVSREKKERFSLILESASTNQTSMYLCASSPGTGINIQYFGAGTRLSVL.

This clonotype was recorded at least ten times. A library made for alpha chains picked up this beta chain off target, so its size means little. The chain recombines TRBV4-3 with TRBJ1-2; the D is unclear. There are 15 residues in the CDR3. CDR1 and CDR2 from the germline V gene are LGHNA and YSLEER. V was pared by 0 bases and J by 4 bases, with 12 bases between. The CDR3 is CASSQDRRLAYGYTF. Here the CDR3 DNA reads TGCGCCAGCAGCCAAGATCGCAGGTTGGCCTATGGCTACACCTTC.